Given below is one T cell receptor beta chain in context. Antigen unknown. This entry comes from a study of CXCR3-negative and CXCR3-positive naive CD8 T cells. Germline V lookup: CDR1 SGHTA, CDR2 FQGNSA. The CDR3 consists of 13 residues. The authors made the TRB cDNA libraries by 5' RACE using UMI labels. TCRdb reprocessed the 5' RACE reads and stores each CDR3 protein as one record, lacking DNA. In total, the table holds nearly 110,000 distinct CDR3 sequences. Study-wide findings and caveats: CXCR3-positive naive cells carried more hydrophobic TRB CDR3s than CXCR3-negative ones.

The V call is TRBV7-2, the J call TRBJ2-5; checking the TCRdb D call of TRBD2 is not possible without DNA. The TCR comes from a human donor in good health. Some clones in this sample may be carry-over from other donors' samples. The sequencing input was naive CXCR3+ CD8+ T cells from blood. Described subset: CD45RO-CCR7+CD27+CD95- naive CD8+ T cells expressing CXCR3 (TNR3+). This CDR3 is CASRVPGVETQYF.